This TCR beta chain was observed in a study of blood T cell repertoires in COVID-19. Study-wide background: T cells, B-cell-depleted T cells, or PBMCs supplied cDNA or gDNA.

Looked up from germline, CDR1 is SGHVS and CDR2 is FQNEAQ. With 0 bases clipped from V and 5 bases from J, the junction kept 11 bases outside the gene matches. CDR3 length: 17 amino acids. Authors' analysis steps: Estimates of nucleated cell counts were drawn from the amplification of reference gene primers. Method: immunoSEQ multiplex PCR; TCRdb's copy keeps in-frame clones and lacks some. Clonal size and the V and J genes are those of that table, whereas D and trimming came from the DNA. The sample includes fewer than 200,000 clones, roughly 80% of them seen just once. During active infection, Seattle patients enrolled and were then monitored through disease. The table lists this clone with a few counts.

The clonotype was recovered from a woman of 80 years or more with COVID-19, enrolled during active disease. The chain joins TRBV7-8 to TRBJ2-3; 7 positions match TRBD2. The sequenced sample was peripheral blood. The CDR3 loop is CASSLARLAQGIDTQYF. The CDR3 coding sequence is TGTGCCAGCAGCTTAGCTCGACTAGCCCAAGGAATAGATACGCAGTATTTT. Filled out from reference TRBV7-8 and TRBJ2-3, the complete variable domain reads GAGVSQSPRYKVAKRGQDVALRCDPISGHVSLFWYQQALGQGPEFLTYFQNEAQLDKSGLPSDRFFAERPEGSVSTLKIQRTQQEDSAVYLCASSLARLAQGIDTQYFGPGTRLTVL.